Below are 16 T cell receptor beta chains sequenced from a single sample in a study of cytomegalovirus exposure and HLA in healthy donors. Profiled with immunoSEQ multiplex PCR; TCRdb holds only in-frame clones, not every one. This table holds some 150,000 clones, about 88% found once. What was sequenced was PBMCs. The source is a woman aged 18-29 years in good health and CMV-seropositive.

The chain is built from TRBV9 and TRBJ1-5; D is possibly TRBD1 (5 bases). Germline CDR1 reads SGDLS; CDR2 reads YYNGEE. The length of the CDR3 is 13 residues. The V end lost 5 bases, the J end lost 9 bases, and 15 bases lay between the germline ends. The CDR3 here is CASSSDSQGPQHF. The CDR3 DNA sequence: TGTGCCAGCAGTTCTGACAGTCAGGGGCCCCAGCATTTT. The full variable domain, rest sourced from reference TRBV9 and TRBJ1-5, is DSGVTQTPKHLITATGQRVTLRCSPRSGDLSVYWYQQSLDQGLQFLIQYYNGEERAKGNILERFSAQQFPDLHSELNLSSLELGDSALYFCASSSDSQGPQHFGDGTRLSIL.

The rearrangement links TRBV7-9 to TRBJ1-5; D gene unclear. The germline V gene has CDR1 SEHNR and CDR2 FQNEAQ (reference sequence). The CDR3 loop spans 13 amino acids. V dropped 2 bases and J dropped 5 bases, with 7 bases sitting between them. The CDR3 here is CASSLRRDQPQHF. The CDR3 bases are TGTGCCAGCAGCTTAAGGAGGGATCAGCCCCAGCATTTT.

In this sample, this clone turned up once. The chain has TRBV19 and TRBJ1-3; possibly TRBD1 for D (6 bases). V gave up 5 bases and J gave up 4 bases, with 18 bases separating them. Germline V CDR1 and CDR2: LNHDA, SQIVND (reference sequence). The CDR3 contains 16 residues. The CDR3 loop reads CASSFNRAPAGNTIYF. The CDR3 DNA reads as TGTGCCAGTAGTTTCAACAGGGCCCCGGCGGGAAACACCATATATTTT.

The chain employs TRBV5-1 and TRBJ2-1; TRBD2 aligns across 7 bases. CDR3 length: 14 amino acids. The V gene's germline CDR1 is SGHRS and CDR2 YFSETQ. V trimming: 4 bases; J trimming: 8 bases; junction bases outside the gene matches: 9. The CDR3 here is CASSILTSMDEQFF. For the CDR3, the DNA is TGCGCCAGCAGCATTCTGACTAGCATGGATGAGCAGTTCTTC.

The V gene is TRBV5-1, the J gene TRBJ2-5; a weak D match, TRBD2 (6 bases). The CDR3 has 14 amino acids. CDR1 is SGHRS and CDR2 is YFSETQ in the germline V gene. Trimming stripped 1 base from V and 3 bases from J, with 10 bases between. The CDR3 coding sequence is TGCGCCAGCAGCTTGTTCGGGGGAGAAGAGACCCAGTACTTC. Amino acids: CASSLFGGEETQYF.

The V call is TRBV15, the J call TRBJ2-5, with D tentatively TRBD1 (5 bases). The ends were cut back, 1 base at V and 2 bases at J, with 11 bases in the middle. The CDR3 runs 15 residues. Looked up from germline, CDR1 is LNHNV and CDR2 is YYDKDF (reference sequence). The CDR3 region is CATSRGETVQETQYF. CDR3 nucleotide sequence: TGTGCCACCAGCAGAGGAGAGACAGTACAAGAGACCCAGTACTTC.

The chain couples TRBV15 to TRBJ2-5; 9 bases match TRBD2. Germline assignment: CDR1 LNHNV and CDR2 YYDKDF (reference sequence). The CDR3 contains 15 residues. V trimming: 2 bases; J trimming: 4 bases; junction bases outside the gene matches: 5. DNA for the CDR3: TGTGCCACCAGCAGACAAGCGGGAGGAGGAGAGACCCAGTACTTC. Amino acids: CATSRQAGGGETQYF.

The rearrangement joins TRBV11-3 to TRBJ1-4, with D perhaps TRBD1 (5 bases). The germline V gene encodes CDR1 SGHNT and CDR2 YENEEA. The ends were cut back, 3 bases at V and 8 bases at J, with 16 bases in the middle. The CDR3 has 15 residues. This chain's CDR3 is CASSLGRAGGEKLFF. DNA of the CDR3: TGTGCCAGCAGCTTGGGCAGGGCGGGAGGCGAAAAACTGTTTTTT.

This chain uses TRBV28 with TRBJ2-2, with D possibly being TRBD1 (6 bases). Germline V CDR1 and CDR2: MDHEN, SYDVKM. V was shortened by 3 bases and J by 6 bases, with 14 bases between the two germline ends. The CDR3 sequence is 15 residues long. The CDR3 coding sequence is TGTGCCAGCAGTTTTGTCAGGGGTTTCGCCGGGGAGCTGTTTTTT. Translation gives CASSFVRGFAGELFF.

V is TRBV27 and J is TRBJ1-5; 7 nucleotides match TRBD1. The V and J ends lost 1 base and 7 bases, in that order; junction bases with no gene match: 13. The CDR3 has 17 residues. CDR1 and CDR2 (germline): MNHEY, SMNVEV (reference sequence). The CDR3 DNA follows: TGTGCCAGCAGTTTATTCTATGTCAGGGGGACGGAACAGCCCCAGCATTTT. It codes for CASSLFYVRGTEQPQHF.

The gene calls are TRBV5-4 and TRBJ2-3; D call uncertain. The germline V and J ends were trimmed by 2 bases and 6 bases, with 10 bases remaining between them. Germline CDR1 and CDR2: SGHNT and YYREEE (reference sequence). CDR3 length: 13 residues. The CDR3 DNA is TGTGCCAGCAGCTTAACTTACGGGGATACGCAGTATTTT. Protein sequence: CASSLTYGDTQYF.

This chain connects TRBV7-8 to TRBJ1-5; D might be TRBD1 (5 bases). V shed 1 base and J shed 7 bases, with 14 bases lying between them. The CDR3 has 15 amino acids. In germline, CDR1 is SGHVS, CDR2 FQNEAQ. CDR3 coding DNA: TGTGCCAGCAGCTTAGGGCTGGTGACAGACCAGCCCCAGCATTTT. It encodes CASSLGLVTDQPQHF.

The V call is TRBV4-1, the J call TRBJ1-1; TRBD1 is a possible D gene (6 bases). CDR1 is MGHRA and CDR2 is YSYEKL in the germline V gene. The CDR3 contains 15 residues. With 5 bases removed from V and 6 bases from J, the gap between germline ends came to 19 bases. The CDR3 region is CASSFPDRDTAEAFF. CDR3 nucleotides: TGCGCCAGCAGCTTCCCGGACCGGGACACGGCTGAAGCTTTCTTT.

V gene TRBV7-8 combines with J gene TRBJ2-7; 8 positions agree with TRBD1. CDR3 length equals 15 residues. Germline CDR1 reads SGHVS; CDR2 reads FQNEAQ. J lost 0 bases, V lost 1 base, and 2 bases had no gene match. The CDR3 sequence is CASSLGTGSSYEQYF. As DNA, the CDR3 is TGTGCCAGCAGCTTAGGGACAGGGAGCTCCTACGAGCAGTACTTC.

The J gene is TRBJ1-2, the V gene TRBV4-3; D is unresolved. The germline CDR1 and CDR2 sequences are LGHNA and YSLEER. The CDR3 spans 13 residues. Trimming left V 4 bases short and J 8 bases short, with 14 bases between. CDR3: CASSRRPGEGYTF. The CDR3 region has the DNA TGCGCCAGCAGCCGACGTCCCGGGGAAGGCTACACCTTC.

The chain has TRBV28 and TRBJ1-2, with D uncertain. Per the germline V gene, CDR1 is MDHEN and CDR2 is SYDVKM. This CDR3 comprises 14 residues. The V gene lost 2 bases and the J gene lost 3 bases, with 10 bases spanning the gap. CDR3 nucleotide sequence: TGTGCCAGCAGTTTAGGCAGGTCGGACTATGGCTACACCTTC. Its translation is CASSLGRSDYGYTF.